This T cell receptor beta chain was sequenced for a study of cytomegalovirus exposure and HLA in healthy donors. Study-wide findings and caveats: In a later analysis, TCR beta V- and J-gene trimming showed a link to a missense DCLRE1C variant. Earlier analysis found most TCR beta V segments productive about 87% or about 30% of the time. Analysis performed later showed TCR beta chains linked to HLA being more clonally expanded than equally common others.

A word on this clone: Its antigen is currently unknown.

Germline CDR1 WNHNN, CDR2 SYGVQD (reference sequence). Deletions cut 10 bases from V and 7 bases from J, with 20 bases between. This CDR3 has 13 residues. This PCR relied on a set of 60 Vbeta primers and 13 Jbeta primers. Measured with immunoSEQ multiplex PCR; TCRdb has only the in-frame clones, and not every one. The listing contains around 200,000 clones. This rearrangement joins TRBV10-1 to TRBJ2-7; possibly TRBD2 for D (6 bases). This sequence originates from a woman aged 18-29 years in good health and CMV-seropositive. Sample: PBMCs. The CDR3 DNA reads as TGCGCCACATCCCAGGAGGGTTTGAGGGAGCAGTACTTC. Protein sequence: CATSQEGLREQYF.